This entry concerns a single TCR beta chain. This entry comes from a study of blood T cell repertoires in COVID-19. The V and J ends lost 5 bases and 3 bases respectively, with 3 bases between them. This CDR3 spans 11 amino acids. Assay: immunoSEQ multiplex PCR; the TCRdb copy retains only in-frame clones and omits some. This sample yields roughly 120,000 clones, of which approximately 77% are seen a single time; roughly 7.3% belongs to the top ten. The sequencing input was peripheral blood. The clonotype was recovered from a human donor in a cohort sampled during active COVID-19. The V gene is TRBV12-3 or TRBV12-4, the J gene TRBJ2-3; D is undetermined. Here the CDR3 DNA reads TGTGCCAGCAGTCAGACAGATACGCAGTATTTT. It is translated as CASSQTDTQYF.